Each of the 20 T cell receptor beta chains below was sequenced from the same sample in a study of shared clonotypes between healthy human individuals. Sequenced by immunoSEQ multiplex PCR; TCRdb stores in-frame clones only, minus some. The repertoire holds about 1.5 million clones, with 95% to 99% as singletons. The sequencing sample was made of naive CD4+ T cells sorted from blood. Subset here: CD45RA+ positively selected. These receptor sequences come from a man between 25 and 39 years old in good health.

On this clone: The same CDR3 arises from other DNA sequences in this sample as well. The V gene is TRBV19, the J gene TRBJ2-2; D is unresolved. CDR3 length: 14 residues. Germline CDR1 LNHDA, CDR2 SQIVND (reference sequence). Trimming removed 4 bases at V and 0 bases at J, with 6 bases between. As DNA, the CDR3 is TGTGCCAGTAGTAGGGCAGCGAACACCGGGGAGCTGTTTTTT. Its protein is CASSRAANTGELFF.

The J gene is TRBJ2-2, the V gene TRBV29-1; perhaps TRBD1 as D (5 bases). V lost 0 bases to trimming and J lost 0 bases, with 20 bases between them. The germline V gene has CDR1 SQVTM and CDR2 ANQGSEA. The CDR3 has 19 residues. CDR3 protein: CSVEESIAPGQPNTGELFF. The CDR3 nucleotides read TGCAGCGTTGAAGAGTCTATCGCCCCCGGACAACCGAACACCGGGGAGCTGTTTTTT.

J is TRBJ1-1 and V is TRBV2; unclear D gene. The V end was cut by 6 bases, the J end by 5 bases, with 13 bases between. CDR1 is SNHLY and CDR2 is FYNNEI in the germline V gene. The CDR3 covers 13 residues. The CDR3 sequence is CASRAESGTEAFF. The DNA for the CDR3 is TGTGCCAGCAGGGCGGAGTCGGGAACTGAAGCTTTCTTT.

This clone showed up just once. The rearrangement joins TRBV6-6 to TRBJ1-2; no clear D gene. The CDR3 runs to 16 residues. Trimming shortened V by 2 bases and J by 1 base, and 14 bases separated the two germline ends. Germline CDR1 reads MNHNY; CDR2 reads SVGAGI (reference sequence). CDR3 protein: CASSYGTTRVNYGYTF. In DNA, the CDR3 is TGTGCCAGCAGTTACGGAACAACTAGAGTTAACTATGGCTACACCTTC.

The gene calls are TRBV7-9 and TRBJ1-4; 12 bases are a match to TRBD1. The J segment lost 6 bases and the V segment lost 4 bases, leaving 6 bases of the junction unmatched. CDR3 size: 16 residues. Germline V lookup: CDR1 SEHNR, CDR2 FQNEAQ (reference sequence). The CDR3 is CASSWGTGGAYEKLFF. As DNA, the CDR3 is TGTGCCAGCAGCTGGGGGACAGGGGGCGCTTATGAAAAACTGTTTTTT. The full variable domain, with the rest looked up from reference TRBV7-9 and TRBJ1-4, is DTGVSQNPRHKITKRGQNVTFRCDPISEHNRLYWYRQTLGQGPEFLTYFQNEAQLEKSRLLSDRFSAERPKGSFSTLEIQRTEQGDSAMYLCASSWGTGGAYEKLFFGSGTQLSVL.

The chain is built from TRBV9 and TRBJ2-3; weak D call: TRBD2 (5 bases). This CDR3 contains 15 residues. The V end lost 0 bases, the J end lost 4 bases, and 12 bases lay between the germline ends. Germline values: CDR1 SGDLS, CDR2 YYNGEE. CDR3 protein: CASSVGGYSSDTQYF. CDR3 bases: TGTGCCAGCAGCGTAGGCGGGTATTCGTCAGATACGCAGTATTTT.

The genes are TRBV11-2 and TRBJ2-1, with D perhaps given as TRBD1 or TRBD2 (5 bases each). Per the germline V gene, CDR1 is SGHAT and CDR2 is FQNNGV. Trimming shortened V by 5 bases and J by 10 bases, and 15 bases separated the two germline ends. This CDR3 comprises 13 residues. CDR3 sequence reads: CASSIKVGVEQFF. The CDR3 nucleotides read TGTGCCAGCAGCATCAAGGTGGGGGTCGAGCAGTTCTTC.

This clone was seen a single time. The chain combines TRBV9 with TRBJ1-2; D is unclear. The V gene's germline CDR1 is SGDLS and CDR2 YYNGEE. The germline V and J ends were trimmed by 4 bases and 4 bases, with 17 bases remaining between them. This CDR3 comprises 15 residues. CDR3 in DNA: TGTGCCAGCAGCCTAAGGGCCCAAGCAAGCTATGGCTACACCTTC. Encoded protein: CASSLRAQASYGYTF.

The chain couples TRBV9 to TRBJ2-3; a possible D gene is TRBD1 (7 bases). The V end was cut by 0 bases, the J end by 2 bases, with 13 bases between. The CDR3 runs 16 residues. Germline V gene lookup returns CDR1 SGDLS and CDR2 YYNGEE. CDR3 residues: CASSVGGTASTDTQYF. The CDR3 nucleotides read TGTGCCAGCAGCGTAGGCGGGACAGCCTCCACAGATACGCAGTATTTT.

CDR3 sequence reads: CASSVSVESGEAFF. CDR3 DNA sequence: TGTGCCAGCAGCGTATCAGTTGAATCCGGGGAGGCTTTCTTT. The J gene is TRBJ1-1, the V gene TRBV9; D ambiguous. V shed 1 base and J shed 11 bases, with 18 bases lying between them. Germline V gene data show CDR1 as SGDLS and CDR2 as YYNGEE. The CDR3 has 14 residues. Combining the CDR3 with reference TRBV9 and TRBJ1-1 gives the whole variable domain DSGVTQTPKHLITATGQRVTLRCSPRSGDLSVYWYQQSLDQGLQFLIQYYNGEERAKGNILERFSAQQFPDLHSELNLSSLELGDSALYFCASSVSVESGEAFFGQGTRLTVV.

Turning to this clone: A read error may produce the germline difference seen at one junction end. The genes are TRBV28 and TRBJ2-7; D is unresolved. CDR1 is MDHEN, CDR2 SYDVKM, per germline. This CDR3 has 11 amino acids. The DNA for the CDR3 is TGTGCCAGCAGTGATGTTTTGGTACCAAACTTC. Residues: CASSDVLVPNF.

The V gene is TRBV28, the J gene TRBJ2-7, with 12 bases aligning to TRBD1. Germline V gene sequence: CDR1 MDHEN, CDR2 SYDVKM. This CDR3 comprises 15 residues. The V gene end was trimmed by 5 bases and the J gene end by 5 bases; junction bases not matched to a gene: 7. This CDR3 is CASSGGTGGMDEQYF. CDR3 DNA sequence: TGTGCCAGCAGTGGGGGGACAGGGGGCATGGACGAGCAGTACTTC.

This clone is a singleton in its sample. This CDR3 reads CASSLGVAEETQYF. The CDR3 region has the DNA TGTGCCAGCAGCTTAGGCGTAGCGGAAGAGACCCAGTACTTC. The chain links TRBV7-3 to TRBJ2-5; D perhaps matches TRBD2 (6 bases). V lost 2 bases, J lost 3 bases, and 10 bases lay in between. Germline V CDR1 and CDR2: SGHTA, FQGTGA. The CDR3 spans 14 residues.

The CDR3 region has the DNA TGTGCCAGCAGCCAGGAGGCCCATGGGACTGAAGCTTTCTTT. Translating it yields CASSQEAHGTEAFF. This chain links TRBV14 with TRBJ1-1; no clear D. The CDR3 has 14 amino acids. Germline loops: CDR1 SGHDN, CDR2 FVKESK. Trimming pared 3 bases from V and 5 bases from J, leaving 13 bases between.

V and J are TRBV10-3 and TRBJ2-7; a possible D gene is TRBD2 (5 bases). Trimming pared 2 bases from V and 0 bases from J, leaving 14 bases between. This CDR3 contains 16 residues. The germline V gene encodes CDR1 ENHRY and CDR2 SYGVKD. As DNA, the CDR3 is TGTGCCATCAGTGAGGGGAGTAGCCGGAGCTCCTACGAGCAGTACTTC. Translating it yields CAISEGSSRSSYEQYF.

This chain uses TRBV28 with TRBJ1-5; D is unclear. V was pared by 6 bases and J by 4 bases, with 10 bases between. From germline, CDR1 is MDHEN and CDR2 SYDVKM. The CDR3 consists of 13 residues. The CDR3 DNA sequence: TGTGCCAGCAGCCTAACAGAGAATCAGCCCCAGCATTTT. It codes for CASSLTENQPQHF.

V usage is TRBV27 and J usage is TRBJ2-7, with D tentatively TRBD1 (5 bases). Germline values: CDR1 MNHEY, CDR2 SMNVEV (reference sequence). With 4 bases removed from V and 2 bases from J, the gap between germline ends came to 9 bases. This CDR3 region has 13 residues. The DNA of the CDR3 is TGTGCCAGCAGTTACAGGCCAGCCTACGAGCAGTACTTC. Translating it yields CASSYRPAYEQYF.

This rearrangement joins TRBV6-5 to TRBJ2-5, with D possibly TRBD2 on 5 matching bases. V lost 0 bases and J 1 base, leaving 9 bases between the germline ends. Germline CDR1 reads MNHEY; CDR2 reads SVGAGI. The CDR3 is 15 residues long. CDR3 DNA sequence: TGTGCCAGCAGTTACTCGACTAATCCCCAAGAGACCCAGTACTTC. It encodes CASSYSTNPQETQYF.

The chain couples TRBV9 to TRBJ2-7; the D gene could be TRBD1 or TRBD2 (5 bases each). The CDR3 is 14 amino acids. Deletions cut 0 bases from V and 5 bases from J, with 12 bases between. Germline CDR1 is SGDLS and CDR2 is YYNGEE. The CDR3 loop is CASSVAGSSDEQYF. For the CDR3, the DNA is TGTGCCAGCAGCGTAGCAGGGAGTAGCGACGAGCAGTACTTC.

The chain uses TRBV7-2 and TRBJ2-7; maybe TRBD2 (6 bases). Germline lookup yields CDR1 SGHTA and CDR2 FQGNSA. This CDR3 spans 13 amino acids. The V gene lost 5 bases and the J gene lost 3 bases, with 11 bases spanning the gap. Here the CDR3 reads CASSRRDFYEQYF. The CDR3 bases are TGTGCCAGCAGCCGCCGGGACTTCTACGAGCAGTACTTC.